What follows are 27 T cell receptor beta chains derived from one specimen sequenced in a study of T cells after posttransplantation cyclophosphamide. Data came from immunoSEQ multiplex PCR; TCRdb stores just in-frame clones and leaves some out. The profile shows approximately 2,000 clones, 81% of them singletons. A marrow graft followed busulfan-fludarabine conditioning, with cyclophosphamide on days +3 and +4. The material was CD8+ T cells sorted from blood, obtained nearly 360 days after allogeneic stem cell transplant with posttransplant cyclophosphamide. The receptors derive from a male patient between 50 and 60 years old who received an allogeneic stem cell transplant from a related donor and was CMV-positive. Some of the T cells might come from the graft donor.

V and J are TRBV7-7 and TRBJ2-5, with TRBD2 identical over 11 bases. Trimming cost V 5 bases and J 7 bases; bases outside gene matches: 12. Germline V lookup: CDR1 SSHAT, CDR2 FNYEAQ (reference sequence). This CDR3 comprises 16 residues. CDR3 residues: CASSLVSGGAYGTQYF. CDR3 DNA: TGTGCCAGCAGCCTGGTTAGCGGGGGGGCATATGGGACCCAGTACTTC.

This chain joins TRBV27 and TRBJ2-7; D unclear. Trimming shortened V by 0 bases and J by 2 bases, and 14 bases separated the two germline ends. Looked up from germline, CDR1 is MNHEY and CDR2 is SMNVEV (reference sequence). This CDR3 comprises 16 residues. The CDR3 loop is CASSLSTFSRAYEQYF. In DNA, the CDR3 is TGTGCCAGCAGTTTATCAACCTTCTCACGGGCCTACGAGCAGTACTTC.

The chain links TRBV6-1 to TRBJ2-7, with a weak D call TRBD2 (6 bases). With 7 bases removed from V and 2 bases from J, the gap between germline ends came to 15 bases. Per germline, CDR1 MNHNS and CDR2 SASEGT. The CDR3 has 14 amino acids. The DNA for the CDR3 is TGTGCCAGCAATATGGGGGGACTGGCCTACGAGCAGTACTTC. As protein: CASNMGGLAYEQYF.

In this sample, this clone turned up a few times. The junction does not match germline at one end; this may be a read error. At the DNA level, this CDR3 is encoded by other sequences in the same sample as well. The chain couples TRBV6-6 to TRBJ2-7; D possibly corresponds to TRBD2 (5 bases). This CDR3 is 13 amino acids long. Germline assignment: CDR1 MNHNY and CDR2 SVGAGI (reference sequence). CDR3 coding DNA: TGTGCCAGCAGTTACTCGGACGACTACGATCAGTACTTC. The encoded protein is CASSYSDDYDQYF.

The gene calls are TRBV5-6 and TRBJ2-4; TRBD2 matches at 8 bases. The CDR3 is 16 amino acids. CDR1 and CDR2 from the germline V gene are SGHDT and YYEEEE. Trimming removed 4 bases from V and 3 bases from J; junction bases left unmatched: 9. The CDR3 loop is CASSGWTSMGKNIQYF. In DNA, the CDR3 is TGTGCCAGCAGCGGGTGGACTAGCATGGGCAAAAACATTCAGTACTTC.

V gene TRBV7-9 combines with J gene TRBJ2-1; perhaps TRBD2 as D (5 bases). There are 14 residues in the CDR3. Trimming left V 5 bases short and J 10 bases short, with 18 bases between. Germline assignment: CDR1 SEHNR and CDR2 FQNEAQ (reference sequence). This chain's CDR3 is CASSPPGLAYEQFF. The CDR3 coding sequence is TGTGCCAGCAGCCCCCCTGGCTTAGCGTACGAGCAGTTCTTC.

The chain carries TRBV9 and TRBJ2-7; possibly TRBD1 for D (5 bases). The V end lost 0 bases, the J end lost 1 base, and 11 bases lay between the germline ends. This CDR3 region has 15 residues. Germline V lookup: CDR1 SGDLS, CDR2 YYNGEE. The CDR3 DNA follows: TGTGCCAGCAGCGTAGACGACAGCCAGTCCTACGAGCAGTACTTC. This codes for CASSVDDSQSYEQYF.

CDR3 in amino acids: CSVPGQGEAFF. The CDR3 bases are TGCAGCGTACCGGGACAGGGTGAAGCTTTCTTT. The V gene is TRBV29-1, the J gene TRBJ1-1, with 9 bases identical to TRBD1. The length of the CDR3 is 11 residues. CDR1 is SQVTM, CDR2 ANQGSEA, per germline. J was trimmed by 7 bases and V by 6 bases; bases with no gene match: 3.

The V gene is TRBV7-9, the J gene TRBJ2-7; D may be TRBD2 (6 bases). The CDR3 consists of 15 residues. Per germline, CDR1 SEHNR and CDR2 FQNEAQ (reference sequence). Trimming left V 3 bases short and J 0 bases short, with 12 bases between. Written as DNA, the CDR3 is TGTGCCAGCAGCTTTGGCGTTAGCGGCTCCTACGAGCAGTACTTC. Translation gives CASSFGVSGSYEQYF.

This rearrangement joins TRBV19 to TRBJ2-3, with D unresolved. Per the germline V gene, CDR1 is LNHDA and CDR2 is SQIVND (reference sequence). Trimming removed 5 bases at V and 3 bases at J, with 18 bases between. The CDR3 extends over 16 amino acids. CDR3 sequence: CASSPFGATGTDTQYF. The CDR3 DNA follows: TGTGCCAGTAGTCCCTTTGGAGCCACTGGGACAGATACGCAGTATTTT.

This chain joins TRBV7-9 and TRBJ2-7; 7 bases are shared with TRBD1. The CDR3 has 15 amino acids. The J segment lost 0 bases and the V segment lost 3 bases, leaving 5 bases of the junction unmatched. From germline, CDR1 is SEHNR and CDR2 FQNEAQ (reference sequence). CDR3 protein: CASSFRDSFSYEQYF. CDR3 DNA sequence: TGTGCCAGCAGCTTCCGGGACAGCTTCTCCTACGAGCAGTACTTC.

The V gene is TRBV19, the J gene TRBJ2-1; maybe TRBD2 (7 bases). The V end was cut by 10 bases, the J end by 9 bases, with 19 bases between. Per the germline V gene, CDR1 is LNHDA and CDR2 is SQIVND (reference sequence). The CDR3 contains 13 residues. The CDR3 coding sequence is TGTGCCACCGCGCGGGGGCTACACAGTGAGCAGTTCTTC. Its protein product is CATARGLHSEQFF.

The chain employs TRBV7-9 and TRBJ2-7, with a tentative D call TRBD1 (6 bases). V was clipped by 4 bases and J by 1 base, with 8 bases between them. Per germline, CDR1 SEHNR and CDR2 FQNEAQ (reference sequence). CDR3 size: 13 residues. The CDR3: CASSSGQSYEQYF. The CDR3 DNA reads TGTGCCAGCAGCTCAGGACAGTCCTACGAGCAGTACTTC.

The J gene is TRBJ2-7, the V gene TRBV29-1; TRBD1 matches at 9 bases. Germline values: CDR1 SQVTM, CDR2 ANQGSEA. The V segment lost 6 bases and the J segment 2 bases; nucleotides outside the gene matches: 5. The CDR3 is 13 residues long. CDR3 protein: CSVRTGAAYEQYF. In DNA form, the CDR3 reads TGCAGCGTGAGGACAGGGGCGGCCTACGAGCAGTACTTC.

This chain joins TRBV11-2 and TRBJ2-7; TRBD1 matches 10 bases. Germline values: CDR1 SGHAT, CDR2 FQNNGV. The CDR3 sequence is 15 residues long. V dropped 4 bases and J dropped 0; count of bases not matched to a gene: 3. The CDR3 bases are TGTGCCAGCAGCTGGCGGACAGGGGGCTCCTACGAGCAGTACTTC. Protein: CASSWRTGGSYEQYF.

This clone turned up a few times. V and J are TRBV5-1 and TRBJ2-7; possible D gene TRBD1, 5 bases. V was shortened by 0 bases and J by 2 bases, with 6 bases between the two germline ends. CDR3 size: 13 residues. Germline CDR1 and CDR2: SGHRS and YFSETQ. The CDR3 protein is CASSLGGPYEQYF. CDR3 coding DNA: TGCGCCAGCAGCTTGGGGGGCCCCTACGAGCAGTACTTC.

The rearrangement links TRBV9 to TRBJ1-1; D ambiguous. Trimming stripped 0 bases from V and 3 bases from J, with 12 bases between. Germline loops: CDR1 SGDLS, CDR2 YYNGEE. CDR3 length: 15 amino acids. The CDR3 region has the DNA TGTGCCAGCAGCGTAGGTGGTTTGGAGGACACTGAAGCTTTCTTT. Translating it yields CASSVGGLEDTEAFF.

The CDR3 here is CASNPGLTETQYF. The CDR3 DNA reads TGTGCCAGCAATCCAGGACTAACGGAGACCCAGTACTTC. The chain links TRBV6-6 to TRBJ2-5; maybe TRBD2 (6 bases). Germline lookup yields CDR1 MNHNY and CDR2 SVGAGI (reference sequence). Trimming removed 7 bases from V and 5 bases from J, with 14 bases in between. This CDR3 is 13 amino acids long.

The CDR3 DNA reads TGCAGCGTTGAAGAGGGAGACTACGAGCAGTACTTC. Translating gives CSVEEGDYEQYF. The V call is TRBV29-1, the J call TRBJ2-7, with a weak D call TRBD2 (5 bases). The germline CDR1 and CDR2 sequences are SQVTM and ANQGSEA. Trimming removed 0 bases at V and 3 bases at J, with 6 bases between. This CDR3 has 12 amino acids.

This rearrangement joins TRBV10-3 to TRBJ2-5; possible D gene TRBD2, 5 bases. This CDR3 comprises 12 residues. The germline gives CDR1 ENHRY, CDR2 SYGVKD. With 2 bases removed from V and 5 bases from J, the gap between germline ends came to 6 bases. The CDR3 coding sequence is TGTGCCATCAGTGAGCGGGGTGAGACCCAGTACTTC. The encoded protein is CAISERGETQYF.

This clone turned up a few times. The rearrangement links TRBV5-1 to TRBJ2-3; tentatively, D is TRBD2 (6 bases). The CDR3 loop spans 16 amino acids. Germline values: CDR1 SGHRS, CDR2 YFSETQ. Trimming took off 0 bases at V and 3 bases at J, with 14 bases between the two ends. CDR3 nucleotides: TGCGCCAGCAGCTTGGGTTCACTAGCTAGGACAGATACGCAGTATTTT. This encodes CASSLGSLARTDTQYF.

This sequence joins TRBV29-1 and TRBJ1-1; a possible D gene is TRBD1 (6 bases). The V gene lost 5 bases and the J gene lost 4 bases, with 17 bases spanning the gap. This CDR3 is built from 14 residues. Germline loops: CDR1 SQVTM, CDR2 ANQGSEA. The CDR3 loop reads CSVRGGSWGTEAFF. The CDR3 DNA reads TGCAGCGTTAGGGGGGGTTCATGGGGCACTGAAGCTTTCTTT.

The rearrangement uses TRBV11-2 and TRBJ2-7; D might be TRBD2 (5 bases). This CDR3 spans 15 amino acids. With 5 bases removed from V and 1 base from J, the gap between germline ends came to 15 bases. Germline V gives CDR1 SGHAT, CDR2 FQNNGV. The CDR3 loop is CASSTGRGKSYEQYF. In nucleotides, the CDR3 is TGTGCCAGCAGCACTGGACGGGGAAAGTCCTACGAGCAGTACTTC.

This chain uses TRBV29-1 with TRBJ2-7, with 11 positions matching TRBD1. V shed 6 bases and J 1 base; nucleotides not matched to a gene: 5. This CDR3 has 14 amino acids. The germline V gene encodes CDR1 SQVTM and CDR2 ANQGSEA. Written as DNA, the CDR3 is TGCAGCGTCGAGGACAGGGGGCTATCCTACGAGCAGTACTTC. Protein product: CSVEDRGLSYEQYF.

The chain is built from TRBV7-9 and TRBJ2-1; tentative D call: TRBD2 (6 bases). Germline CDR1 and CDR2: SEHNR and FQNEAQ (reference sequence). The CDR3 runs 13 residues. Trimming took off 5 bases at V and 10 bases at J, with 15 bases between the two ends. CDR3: CASSQLAAGEQFF. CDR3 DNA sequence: TGTGCCAGCAGCCAACTCGCCGCGGGGGAGCAGTTCTTC.

CDR3 loop: CASNRLAGDSYNEQFF. In DNA form, the CDR3 reads TGTGCCAGCAACAGACTAGCGGGAGACTCGTACAATGAGCAGTTCTTC. The V call is TRBV7-2, the J call TRBJ2-1, with 12 bases lining up with TRBD2. V was pared by 7 bases and J by 4 bases, with 8 bases of the junction left unmatched. The CDR3 length is 16 residues. In germline, CDR1 is SGHTA, CDR2 FQGNSA.

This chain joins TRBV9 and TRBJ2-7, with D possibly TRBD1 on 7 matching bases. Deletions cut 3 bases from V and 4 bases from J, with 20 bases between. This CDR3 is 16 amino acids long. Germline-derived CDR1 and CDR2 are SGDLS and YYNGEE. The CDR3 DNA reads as TGTGCCAGCAGCGCCTCAGGGGGGAAAAACTATTACGAGCAGTACTTC. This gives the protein CASSASGGKNYYEQYF.